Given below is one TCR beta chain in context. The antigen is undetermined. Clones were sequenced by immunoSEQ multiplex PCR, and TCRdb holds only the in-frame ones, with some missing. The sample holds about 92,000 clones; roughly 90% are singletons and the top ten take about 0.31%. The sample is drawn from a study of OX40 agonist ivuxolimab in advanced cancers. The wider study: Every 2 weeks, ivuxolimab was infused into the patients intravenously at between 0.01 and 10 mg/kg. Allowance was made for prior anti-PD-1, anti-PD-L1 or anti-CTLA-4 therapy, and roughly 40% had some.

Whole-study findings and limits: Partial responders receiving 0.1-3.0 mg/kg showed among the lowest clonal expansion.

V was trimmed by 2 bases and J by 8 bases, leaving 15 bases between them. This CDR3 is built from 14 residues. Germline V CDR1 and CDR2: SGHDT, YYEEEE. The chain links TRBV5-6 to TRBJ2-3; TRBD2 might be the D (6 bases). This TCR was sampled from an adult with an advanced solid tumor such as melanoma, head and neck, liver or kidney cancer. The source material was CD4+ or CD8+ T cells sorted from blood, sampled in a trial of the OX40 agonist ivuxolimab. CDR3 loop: CASSLGTELATQYF. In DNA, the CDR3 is TGTGCCAGCAGCTTAGGGACTGAGCTTGCTACGCAGTATTTT. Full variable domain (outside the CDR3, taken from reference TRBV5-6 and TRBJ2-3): DAGVTQSPTHLIKTRGQQVTLRCSPKSGHDTVSWYQQALGQGPQFIFQYYEEEERQRGNFPDRFSGHQFPNYSSELNVNALLLGDSALYLCASSLGTELATQYFGPGTRLTVL.